The T cell receptor (beta chain) described here comes from a study of prognosis after radiotherapy for stage I lung cancer. On the study more broadly: No patient was treated with concurrent therapy while undergoing stereotactic body radiotherapy. Overall study results and limits: Where distant metastases developed, patients had lower Shannon entropy after stereotactic body radiation therapy.

J lost 0 bases, V lost 8 bases, and 13 bases had no gene match. Germline-derived CDR1 and CDR2 are MNHNS and SASEGT. The CDR3 is made up of 16 amino acids. Two time points each involved a draw of about 6.1 milliliters of peripheral blood. Template was genomic DNA; TCR beta CDR3 amplified in two multiplex PCR rounds. Primers were specific to each TRBV and TRBJ gene in first-round PCR. TCRdb itself ran the multiplex PCR reads through MiXCR, one entry per CDR3 protein. The sample lists 20,000 to 25,000 distinct CDR3 sequences, around 39% occurring once. This clonotype is medium-sized (0.01 to 0.1%) by share. No antigen is known for it.

Sample: PBMCs, taken before or after stereotactic body radiation therapy (not recorded which). J is TRBJ2-7 and V is TRBV6-1; 7 bases match TRBD1. This TCR was recovered from a donor over 45 with non-small cell lung cancer. CDR3 sequence reads: CASQKGASQLSYEQYF. The CDR3 nucleotides read TGTGCCAGCCAAAAGGGGGCCAGCCAACTCTCCTACGAGCAGTACTTC.